This TCR beta chain stems from a study of T cell responses to AZD1222 COVID-19 vaccine. Findings and caveats of the study: Vaccine-related CD4 TCRs covered spike, predominating at 160-218 and 743-854. Clonal diversity was possibly underestimated, and the donors were mostly white British, with more females. There were repertoire samples only from the period after the peak T cell response.

About this clone: Its matching antigen is unknown.

V lost 2 bases and J lost 4, with 9 bases in between. This CDR3 spans 14 amino acids. CDR1 and CDR2 (germline): SGHTA, FQGTGA. Sequencing was performed with immunoSEQ multiplex PCR; in TCRdb, only in-frame clones are kept and a portion is missing. Among under 250,000 clones, about 92% were seen once, and the ten largest hold 1%. The rearrangement links TRBV7-3 to TRBJ2-1; maybe TRBD1 (6 bases). The sequence was collected from an adult in good health. The source was peripheral blood, collected on day 0 of MenACWY control vaccination. DNA for the CDR3: TGTGCCAGCAGCTTACTGGACAGATACAATGAGCAGTTCTTC. It specifies CASSLLDRYNEQFF.